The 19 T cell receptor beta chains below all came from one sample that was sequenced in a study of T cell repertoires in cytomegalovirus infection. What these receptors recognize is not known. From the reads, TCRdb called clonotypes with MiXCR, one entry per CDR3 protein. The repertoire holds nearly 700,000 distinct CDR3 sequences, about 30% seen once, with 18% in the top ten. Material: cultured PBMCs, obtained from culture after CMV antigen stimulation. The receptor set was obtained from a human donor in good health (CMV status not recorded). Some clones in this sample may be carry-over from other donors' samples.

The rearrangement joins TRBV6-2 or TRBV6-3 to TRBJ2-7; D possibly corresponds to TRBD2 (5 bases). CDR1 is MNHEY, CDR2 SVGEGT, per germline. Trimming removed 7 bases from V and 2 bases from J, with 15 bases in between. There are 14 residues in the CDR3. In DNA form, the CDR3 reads TGTGCCAGCACTTCCCGCGCCGGGACCTACGAGCAGTACTTC. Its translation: CASTSRAGTYEQYF.

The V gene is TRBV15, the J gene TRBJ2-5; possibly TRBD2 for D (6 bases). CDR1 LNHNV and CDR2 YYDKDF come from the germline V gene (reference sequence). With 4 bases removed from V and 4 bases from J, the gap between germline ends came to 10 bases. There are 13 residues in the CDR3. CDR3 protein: CATSKGTSETQYF. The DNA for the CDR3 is TGTGCCACCAGCAAAGGGACTTCAGAGACCCAGTACTTC.

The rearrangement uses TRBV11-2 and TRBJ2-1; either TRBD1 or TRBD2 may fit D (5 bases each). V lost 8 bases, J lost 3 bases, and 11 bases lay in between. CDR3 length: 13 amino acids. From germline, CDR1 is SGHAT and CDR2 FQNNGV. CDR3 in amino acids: CASGTTVYNEQFF. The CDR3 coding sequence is TGTGCCAGCGGGACCACCGTCTACAATGAGCAGTTCTTC.

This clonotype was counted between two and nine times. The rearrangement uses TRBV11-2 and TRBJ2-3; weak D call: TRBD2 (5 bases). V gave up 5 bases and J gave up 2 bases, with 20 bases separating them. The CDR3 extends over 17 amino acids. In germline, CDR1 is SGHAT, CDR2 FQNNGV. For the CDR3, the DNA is TGTGCCAGCAGCCCCGGACCAGGAGGCGTAGCCACAGATACGCAGTATTTT. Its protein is CASSPGPGGVATDTQYF.

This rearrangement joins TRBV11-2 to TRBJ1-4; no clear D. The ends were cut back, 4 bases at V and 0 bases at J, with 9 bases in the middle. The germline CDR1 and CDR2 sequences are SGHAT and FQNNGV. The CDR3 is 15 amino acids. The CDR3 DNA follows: TGTGCCAGCAGCTCTAGACTGACAACTAATGAAAAACTGTTTTTT. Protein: CASSSRLTTNEKLFF.

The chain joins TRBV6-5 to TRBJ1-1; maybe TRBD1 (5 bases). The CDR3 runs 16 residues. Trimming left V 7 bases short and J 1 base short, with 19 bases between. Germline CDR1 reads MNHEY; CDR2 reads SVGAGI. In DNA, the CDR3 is TGTGCCAGCATTAAGAGGCAGGGAGTGACGAACACTGAAGCTTTCTTT. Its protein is CASIKRQGVTNTEAFF.

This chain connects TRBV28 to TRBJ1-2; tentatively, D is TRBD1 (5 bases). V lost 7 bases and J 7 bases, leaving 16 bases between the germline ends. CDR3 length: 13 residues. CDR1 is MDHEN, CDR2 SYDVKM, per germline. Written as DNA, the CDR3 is TGTGCCAGCATTACAACGGGGGACTCTGGCTACACCTTC. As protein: CASITTGDSGYTF.

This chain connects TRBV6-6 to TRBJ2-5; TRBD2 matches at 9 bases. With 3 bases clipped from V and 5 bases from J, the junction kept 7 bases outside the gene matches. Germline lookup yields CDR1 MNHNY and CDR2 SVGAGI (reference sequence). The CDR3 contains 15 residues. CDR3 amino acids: CASSYSAGGRETQYF. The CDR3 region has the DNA TGTGCCAGCAGTTATAGTGCGGGGGGGAGGGAGACCCAGTACTTC.

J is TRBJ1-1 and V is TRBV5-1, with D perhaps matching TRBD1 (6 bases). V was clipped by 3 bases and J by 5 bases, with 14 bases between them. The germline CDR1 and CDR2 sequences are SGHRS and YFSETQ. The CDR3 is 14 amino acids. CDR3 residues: CASSSTTGETEAFF. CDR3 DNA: TGCGCCAGCAGCTCAACGACAGGAGAGACTGAAGCTTTCTTT. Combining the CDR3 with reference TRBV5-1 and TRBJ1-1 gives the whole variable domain KAGVTQTPRYLIKTRGQQVTLSCSPISGHRSVSWYQQTPGQGLQFLFEYFSETQRNKGNFPGRFSGRQFSNSRSEMNVSTLELGDSALYLCASSSTTGETEAFFGQGTRLTVV.

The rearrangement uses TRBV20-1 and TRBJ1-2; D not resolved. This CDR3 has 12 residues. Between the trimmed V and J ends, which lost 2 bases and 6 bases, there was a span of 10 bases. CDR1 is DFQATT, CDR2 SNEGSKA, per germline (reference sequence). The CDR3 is CSARSGRNGYTF. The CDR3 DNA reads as TGCAGTGCTAGATCTGGCCGCAATGGCTACACCTTC.

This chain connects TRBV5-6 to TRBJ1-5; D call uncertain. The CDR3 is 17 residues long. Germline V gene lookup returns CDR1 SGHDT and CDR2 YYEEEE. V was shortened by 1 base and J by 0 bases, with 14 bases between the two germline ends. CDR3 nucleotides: TGTGCCAGCAGCTTGTTAAGCGCACGTCATAGCAATCAGCCCCAGCATTTT. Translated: CASSLLSARHSNQPQHF.

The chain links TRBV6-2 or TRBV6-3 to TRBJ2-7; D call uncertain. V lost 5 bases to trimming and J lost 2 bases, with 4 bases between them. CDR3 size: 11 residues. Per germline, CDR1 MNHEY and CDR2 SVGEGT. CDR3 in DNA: TGTGCCAGCAGTCATACCTACGAGCAGTACTTC. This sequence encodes CASSHTYEQYF.

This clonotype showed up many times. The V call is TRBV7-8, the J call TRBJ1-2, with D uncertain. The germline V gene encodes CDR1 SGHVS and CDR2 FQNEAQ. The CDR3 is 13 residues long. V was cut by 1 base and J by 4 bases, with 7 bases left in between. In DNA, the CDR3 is TGTGCCAGCAGCTTAGGAGACCTCTATGGCTACACCTTC. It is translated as CASSLGDLYGYTF.

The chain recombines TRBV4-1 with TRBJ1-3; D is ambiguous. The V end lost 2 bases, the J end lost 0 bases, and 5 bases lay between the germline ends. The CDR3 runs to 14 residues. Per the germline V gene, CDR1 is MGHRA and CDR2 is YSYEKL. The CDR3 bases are TGCGCCAGCAGCCAACCTACCTCTGGAAACACCATATATTTT. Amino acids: CASSQPTSGNTIYF.

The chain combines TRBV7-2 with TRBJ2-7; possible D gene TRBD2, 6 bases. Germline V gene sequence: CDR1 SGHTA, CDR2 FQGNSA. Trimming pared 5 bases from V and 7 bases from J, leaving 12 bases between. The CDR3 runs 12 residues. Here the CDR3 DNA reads TGTGCCAGCAGCCGTAGCGGCTTAGAGCAGTACTTC. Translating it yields CASSRSGLEQYF.

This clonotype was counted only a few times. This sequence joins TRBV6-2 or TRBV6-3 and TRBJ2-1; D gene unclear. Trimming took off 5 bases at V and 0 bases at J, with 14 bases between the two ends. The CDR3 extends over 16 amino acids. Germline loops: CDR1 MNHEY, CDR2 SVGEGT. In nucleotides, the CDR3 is TGTGCCAGCAGTCATCGGCGATCCTTCTCCTACAATGAGCAGTTCTTC. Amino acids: CASSHRRSFSYNEQFF.

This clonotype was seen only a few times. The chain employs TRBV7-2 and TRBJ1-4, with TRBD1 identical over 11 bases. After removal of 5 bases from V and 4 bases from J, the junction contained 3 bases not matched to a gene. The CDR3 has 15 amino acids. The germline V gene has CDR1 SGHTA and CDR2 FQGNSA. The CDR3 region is CASSRTGGINEKLFF. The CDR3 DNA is TGTGCCAGCAGCCGGACAGGGGGCATTAATGAAAAACTGTTTTTT.

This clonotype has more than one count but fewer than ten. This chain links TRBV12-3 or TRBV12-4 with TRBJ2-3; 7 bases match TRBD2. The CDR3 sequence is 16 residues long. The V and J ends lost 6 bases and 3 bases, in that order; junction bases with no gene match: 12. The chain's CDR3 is CASSWGGGSRTDTQYF. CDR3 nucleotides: TGTGCCAGCAGCTGGGGGGGAGGGTCACGAACAGATACGCAGTATTTT.

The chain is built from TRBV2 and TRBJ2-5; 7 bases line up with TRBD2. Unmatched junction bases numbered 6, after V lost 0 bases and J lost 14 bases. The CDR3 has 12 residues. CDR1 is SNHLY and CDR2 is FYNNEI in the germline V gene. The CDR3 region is CASSEAGLTLYF. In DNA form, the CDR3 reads TGTGCCAGCAGTGAAGCGGGACTAACCCTATACTTC.